This T cell receptor beta chain was profiled in a study of PD-1 blockade in classical Hodgkin lymphoma. Findings and limits, study-wide: Partial responders and progressors had significantly lower baseline TCR diversity.

Assay: immunoSEQ multiplex PCR; the TCRdb copy retains only in-frame clones and omits some. The sample includes about 18,000 clones, 75% to 90% seen only once; the top ten take 24%. This clone is a singleton in its sample. The target antigen is unknown. V shed 10 bases and J shed 2 bases, with 18 bases lying between them. Germline V CDR1 and CDR2: MDHEN, SYDVKM. The CDR3 length is 14 residues. Brentuximab vedotin exposure varied, and every patient relapsed after autologous stem cell transplantation. Sequenced here: peripheral blood mononuclear cells (PBMCs), sampled at baseline. This TCR came from a human donor with classical Hodgkin lymphoma. The chain links TRBV28 to TRBJ2-7; possibly TRBD2 for D (6 bases). DNA for the CDR3: TGTGCCACCGATACCCCGGGGGACCCCTACGAGCAGTACTTC. The encoded protein is CATDTPGDPYEQYF.